This T cell receptor (beta chain) comes out of a study of blood T cell repertoires in COVID-19. The overall study: The analysed material was cDNA or gDNA that came from T cells, B-cell-depleted T cells, or PBMCs.

TCRdb's table, derived via immunoSEQ multiplex PCR, lists solely in-frame clones and lacks some. This repertoire shows approximately 200,000 clones, 80% to 85% found once; its top ten account for 12%. J gave up 8 bases and V 5 bases, and 15 bases lay outside the gene matches. From germline, CDR1 is SGHDT and CDR2 YYEEEE. This CDR3 comprises 16 residues. The TCR was taken from a woman older than 75 with COVID-19, enrolled during active disease. This sequence joins TRBV5-6 and TRBJ1-4, with 7 nucleotides matching TRBD1. Sequencing was done on a sample of peripheral blood. Written as DNA, the CDR3 is TGTGCCAGCAGTAATGGACAGGACGGCGCGGGCGAAAAACTGTTTTTT. Translated, it gives CASSNGQDGAGEKLFF.